A selection of T cell receptor beta chains follows, all from one sample in a study of early stage breast cancer tumors. Libraries were prepared by immunoSEQ multiplex PCR; TCRdb keeps only in-frame clonotypes and omits some of them. In the table there are more than 5,000 clones, around 70% of which are singletons. Sequencing input: breast tumor tissue. The source of these receptors is a person between 60 and 69 years old with breast cancer. The CDR3 runs from the conserved cysteine through the conserved F or W. The D gene is left open where the match is weak. The size field is filled for only some rows; it gives once, few, many or a size class.

j_call,v_call,d_call,clone_size,cdr3_nt,cdr3_aa
TRBJ1-1,TRBV7-2,TRBD1,NA,TGTGCCAGCAGCTTCTCCGACAGGGGGGCCACTGAAGCTTTCTTT,CASSFSDRGATEAFF
TRBJ1-2,TRBV9,NA,NA,TGTGCCAGCAGCGTAGTTGGTAGTGGGGGCGCGGATGGCTACACCTTC,CASSVVGSGGADGYTF
TRBJ2-6,TRBV15,NA,NA,TGTGCCACCAGCAGAGCAGGGGGGCCCCCTGGGGCCAACGTCCTGACTTTC,CATSRAGGPPGANVLTF
TRBJ2-5,TRBV29-1,TRBD2,few,TGCAGCGTTTTGGGACTAGCGACCGAAGAGACCCAGTACTTC,CSVLGLATEETQYF
TRBJ1-2,TRBV30,NA,once,TGTGCCTGGAGTGTGTTAAGAGGCAGGGGAAATGGCTACACCTTC,CAWSVLRGRGNGYTF
TRBJ2-1,TRBV9,NA,NA,TGTGCCAGCAGCGCAACAGGGTTAGCGAATGAGCAGTTCTTC,CASSATGLANEQFF
TRBJ2-3,TRBV30,NA,NA,TGTGCCTGGACCGTGGAGGGGCACGCAGATACGCAGTATTTT,CAWTVEGHADTQYF
TRBJ1-4,TRBV2,NA,few,TGTGCCAGCAGTGTACAGGGCTTTCGTTTTAGGGAACTGTTTTTT,CASSVQGFRFRELFF
TRBJ2-7,TRBV2,NA,few,TGTGCCAGCAAAATTGACGGGAGCGTCTACGAGCAGTACTTC,CASKIDGSVYEQYF
TRBJ2-3,TRBV9,TRBD1,NA,TGTGCCAGCAGCGTAGCAGGGGGCAGCACAGATACGCAGTATTTT,CASSVAGGSTDTQYF
TRBJ2-7,TRBV6-5,TRBD1,NA,TGTGCCAGCAGCAACAGGGGAATAGACGAGCAGTACTTC,CASSNRGIDEQYF
TRBJ2-2,TRBV9,NA,NA,TGTGCCAGCAGCGTAGCCGGGATCAACACCGGGGAGCTGTTTTTT,CASSVAGINTGELFF
TRBJ2-7,TRBV18,NA,NA,TGTGCCAGCTCACCATACGTGACTTCCCTCTACGAGCAGTACTTC,CASSPYVTSLYEQYF
TRBJ2-5,TRBV5-4,NA,NA,TGTGCCAGCAGCTTGGAGGCTAAGCCAGAGACCCAGTACTTC,CASSLEAKPETQYF
TRBJ1-1,TRBV4-3,NA,NA,TGCGCCAGCAGCCAAGATCTGGAGGTTACTGAAGCTTTCTTT,CASSQDLEVTEAFF
TRBJ2-1,TRBV5-3,TRBD2,NA,TGTGCCAGAAGCCAGACTAGCGGGGGACGCAAAAGCTCCTACAATGAGCAGTTCTTC,CARSQTSGGRKSSYNEQFF
TRBJ2-7,TRBV6-6,NA,NA,TGTGCCAGCAGCCGAGGGGTATCCTACGAGCAGTACTTC,CASSRGVSYEQYF
TRBJ1-1,TRBV9,NA,once,TGTGCCAGCAGCCCAGGGACCTTGGGGAACACTGAAGCTTTCTTT,CASSPGTLGNTEAFF
TRBJ2-1,TRBV10-2,TRBD1,NA,TGCGCCAGCAATGGACAGGGTTACAATGAGCAGTTCTTC,CASNGQGYNEQFF
TRBJ2-3,TRBV28,NA,NA,TGTGCCAGCAGTTCGCCCAGGAACAGGGGAGGTAGGACGCAGTATTTT,CASSSPRNRGGRTQYF
TRBJ2-3,TRBV7-3,NA,NA,TGTGCCAGCAGCCCTGTGGCACGCTCCCCCCCAGATACGCAGTATTTT,CASSPVARSPPDTQYF
TRBJ1-4,TRBV5-4,TRBD1,NA,TGTGCCAGCAGCTTGGGAAGGACAGGGGAGGAAAAACTGTTTTTT,CASSLGRTGEEKLFF
TRBJ2-7,TRBV10-1,NA,few,TGCGCCAACGGAGGGGCCCGGTGGTTATACGAGCAGTACTTC,CANGGARWLYEQYF
TRBJ2-3,TRBV4-3,NA,NA,TGCGCCAGCAGCCAAACGACCGGGGATACGCAGTATTTT,CASSQTTGDTQYF
TRBJ2-1,TRBV7-8,TRBD2,NA,TGTGCCAGCAGCCTGAGACTAGCGGGAGGGCCGGGTTACAATGAGCAGTTCTTC,CASSLRLAGGPGYNEQFF
TRBJ2-3,TRBV9,NA,NA,TGTGCCAGCAGCGTCTTTACGGGAGCTACTAGCACAGATACGCAGTATTTT,CASSVFTGATSTDTQYF
TRBJ2-7,TRBV11-3,NA,NA,TGTGCCAGTATAGACCGGGACGGGACCTACGAGCAGTACTTC,CASIDRDGTYEQYF
TRBJ2-1,TRBV18,NA,NA,TGTGCCAGCTCACCACCGATCAACGAATACGGGTGGAATGAGCAGTTCTTC,CASSPPINEYGWNEQFF
TRBJ2-7,TRBV18,NA,large,TGTGCCAGCTCACCTGGAAACAGGGACTCCTACGAGCAGTACTTC,CASSPGNRDSYEQYF
TRBJ2-1,TRBV13,NA,NA,TGTGCCAGCAGCGAAACTACCGGGTCCAGGGATGAGCAGTTCTTC,CASSETTGSRDEQFF
TRBJ2-1,TRBV15,NA,NA,TGTGCCACCAGCAGAGATCGGGCAGGTAATAATGAGCAGTTCTTC,CATSRDRAGNNEQFF
TRBJ2-2,TRBV6-5,NA,NA,TGTGCCAGCAGCTACAGCGTTCAGCAAAACAGAGAGCTGTTTTTT,CASSYSVQQNRELFF
TRBJ2-7,TRBV27,TRBD1,NA,TGTGCCAGCAGTTTAAGGGACAGGGGGAACTACGAGCAGTACTTC,CASSLRDRGNYEQYF
TRBJ2-1,TRBV28,TRBD2,NA,TGTGCCAGCAGTCCCCGCCTAGCGGGATACAATGAGCAGTTCTTC,CASSPRLAGYNEQFF
TRBJ1-5,TRBV11-2,NA,NA,TGTGCCAGCAGCTTAGGCAGGAGCTACAATCAGCCCCAGCATTTT,CASSLGRSYNQPQHF
TRBJ1-4,TRBV6-5,TRBD1,once,TGTGCCAGCACCGACCGGACAGGGGCCGAAAAACTGTTTTTT,CASTDRTGAEKLFF
TRBJ1-5,TRBV6-1,NA,NA,TGTGCCAGCAGTGATAACGGCTGGGATCAGCCCCAGCATTTT,CASSDNGWDQPQHF
TRBJ2-3,TRBV19,NA,NA,TGTGCCAGTAGCCAGGGATGGACAGATACGCAGTATTTT,CASSQGWTDTQYF
TRBJ1-4,TRBV5-6,TRBD1,large,TGTGCCAGCAGCAGGCCGGGACAGGAGAATGAAAAACTGTTTTTT,CASSRPGQENEKLFF
TRBJ1-1,TRBV27,NA,NA,TGTGCCAGCAGGTTACAGGGTGGGGGCACTGAAGCTTTCTTT,CASRLQGGGTEAFF
TRBJ2-1,TRBV7-7,TRBD1,NA,TGTGCTAGCAGCCGGACAGGGCTGAGCTCCTACAATGAGCAGTTCTTC,CASSRTGLSSYNEQFF
TRBJ1-2,TRBV7-9,NA,few,TGTGCCAGCAGCCCCCGGGACCCCAAGGGCTACACCTTC,CASSPRDPKGYTF
TRBJ1-2,TRBV27,NA,NA,TGTGCCAGCAGTGGAGGGCTCTGGCGGTCTAACTATGGCTACACCTTC,CASSGGLWRSNYGYTF
TRBJ1-5,TRBV11-2,NA,NA,TGTGCCAGCAGCTTAGCTGGTTCGAGCAATCAGCCCCAGCATTTT,CASSLAGSSNQPQHF
TRBJ2-1,TRBV28,TRBD2,NA,TGTGCCAGCAGGGCGAGCGGGGGACCCTCCTACAATGAGCAGTTCTTC,CASRASGGPSYNEQFF
TRBJ2-1,TRBV29-1,NA,NA,TGCAGCGCTATGGAGTCCTACGGCAATGAGCAGTTCTTC,CSAMESYGNEQFF
TRBJ2-5,TRBV7-7,NA,NA,TGTGCTAGCGCCGACAGGCCCCAAGAGACCCAGTACTTC,CASADRPQETQYF
TRBJ2-7,TRBV9,NA,NA,TGTGCCAGCAGCGTAGGGAGCGGCTCCTACGAGCAGTACTTC,CASSVGSGSYEQYF
TRBJ1-4,TRBV19,NA,once,TGTGCCAGTAGTCACTACCTTAATGAAAAACTGTTTTTT,CASSHYLNEKLFF
TRBJ2-1,TRBV9,NA,NA,TGTGCCAGCAGCGATGGGGGGACAACAAGGGAAGAGCAGTTCTTC,CASSDGGTTREEQFF
TRBJ2-3,TRBV10-1,NA,NA,TGCGCCAGAGGAGGGGTCAGGACAGATACGCAGTATTTT,CARGGVRTDTQYF
TRBJ2-2,TRBV7-3,NA,few,TGTGCCAGCAGCTTATTGTTTGGGGTATCCACCGGGGAGCTGTTTTTT,CASSLLFGVSTGELFF
TRBJ2-7,TRBV19,NA,NA,TGTGCCAGTAGTATTATCCCCGGGGGATACGAGCAGTACTTC,CASSIIPGGYEQYF
TRBJ1-2,TRBV29-1,NA,NA,TGCAGCGGGGGGGAGGATGGCTACACCTTC,CSGGEDGYTF